This T cell receptor beta chain was sequenced during a study of cytomegalovirus exposure and HLA in healthy donors. Regarding the study as a whole: Reports showed the classifier diagnosing cytomegalovirus status with high specificity and sensitivity. According to the study, roughly 160 TCR beta chains were cytomegalovirus-associated.

Trimming at V came to 5 bases and at J to 0 bases, leaving 5 bases not matched to a gene. The CDR3 length is 15 residues. From germline, CDR1 is SGHTS and CDR2 YDEGEE. This clone was picked up one time. Antigen unknown. The PCR employed 60 Vbeta primers together with 13 Jbeta primers. The method was immunoSEQ multiplex PCR; TCRdb's version includes in-frame clones alone and lacks a portion of them. The sample yields around 100,000 clones, around 79% seen once. The rearrangement uses TRBV5-8 and TRBJ1-3, with 7 bases that match TRBD1. The receptor's source is a woman in her thirties or forties in good health and CMV-seropositive. Sequenced sample: PBMCs. The CDR3 sequence is CASRMAGGSGNTIYF. The CDR3 DNA follows: TGTGCCAGCAGGATGGCAGGGGGCTCTGGAAACACCATATATTTT.